The clone carrying this T cell receptor (beta chain) was observed a few times. Antigen specificity is unknown. These data originate in a study of response to subunit inactivated influenza vaccine. Study findings and constraints: A suggestion made by the authors is that each seasonal influenza vaccination recruits few new T cells.

Each CDR3 protein is one row after TCRdb ran MiXCR on the RT-PCR reads. Among about 830,000 distinct CDR3 sequences listed, around 18% were seen once. The material was PBMCs from blood, obtained roughly 5 days after vaccination. This receptor was identified in a man aged 50 to 60 who received an inactivated influenza vaccine.

The CDR3 protein is CATSRSGQNTGELFF. The CDR3 DNA sequence: TGTGCCACCAGCAGATCGGGACAGAACACCGGGGAGCTGTTTTTT. V is TRBV15 and J is TRBJ2-2; TRBD1 might be the D (6 bases). The CDR3 is made up of 15 amino acids. Germline loops: CDR1 LNHNV, CDR2 YYDKDF (reference sequence). Trimming pared 2 bases from V and 1 base from J, leaving 8 bases between.